This TCR beta chain was recorded in a study of long-term antiretroviral therapy in people with HIV. Across the whole study: A decade or so separates the oldest specimens from the later 2015 immediate-ART recommendation.

This clone was counted only a few times. V gave up 6 bases and J gave up 5 bases, with 10 bases separating them. The CDR3 extends over 12 amino acids. Germline CDR1 and CDR2: ENHRY and SYGVKD. Everyone in the study who had HIV was treated in the United States. At survey level, the immunoSEQ assay was run in its v3.0 version. Some clones are missing from TCRdb's copy, which holds only in-frame ones; the method was immunoSEQ multiplex PCR. The sample gives over 30,000 clones, about 96% of which show up once; roughly 2.9% is in the top ten. The clonotype comes from a man aged 30 to 39 with HIV. The sequencing used unsorted PBMCs, collected 6.9 years after starting antiretroviral therapy. The chain combines TRBV10-3 with TRBJ1-1; D gene ambiguous. The CDR3 protein is CAIRAEGTEAFF. Written as DNA, the CDR3 is TGTGCCATCAGGGCGGAAGGGACTGAAGCTTTCTTT.